This T cell receptor beta chain emerged from a study of patients and donors after allogeneic stem cell transplantation. Germline lookup yields CDR1 SNHLY and CDR2 FYNNEI. The CDR3 covers 13 residues. V shed 8 bases and J 0 bases; nucleotides not matched to a gene: 1. This clonotype was seen at least ten times. Using its own MiXCR run on the RT-PCR reads, TCRdb lists one record per CDR3 protein. The sample holds about 230,000 distinct CDR3 sequences, 13% to 15% seen once. The V and J genes are TRBV2 and TRBJ1-5, with 7 bases aligning to TRBD1. The source material was blood, either unsorted or a sorted T cell fraction (not recorded which). The TCR was taken from a human donor who was either an allogeneic HSCT recipient or a stem cell or donor lymphocyte infusion donor (not recorded which). It is not recorded whose cells these are; they may come from a transplant donor. The CDR3 is CASRDSSNQPQHF. The CDR3 region has the DNA TGTGCCAGCCGGGACAGTAGCAATCAGCCCCAGCATTTT.